This TCR beta chain was found in a study of T cells in tuberculosis. Looking at the study overall: A South African cohort included IGRA-negative adolescents, latently infected IGRA-positive adolescents and adults with active tuberculosis.

This clone was seen only once. Its target is unknown. V lost 5 bases to trimming and J lost 6 bases, with 4 bases between them. This CDR3 spans 10 amino acids. Per germline, CDR1 SEHNR and CDR2 FQNEAQ (reference sequence). Overall study results and limits: Classification accuracy was 85% to 90% (AUROC 0.90) with the GMM-specific repertoire. Active tuberculosis TCR-alpha repertoires lay closer to GMM-specific TCRs than IGRA-negative controls, suggesting clonal expansion.

Time point denoted: new active TB diagnosis, blood taken before or within 7 days of starting treatment. Here immunoSEQ multiplex PCR was the method, and the copy in TCRdb shows in-frame clones only, minus some. Of 20,000 to 25,000 clones listed, approximately 85% are singletons. The V call is TRBV7-9, the J call TRBJ1-2; D uncertain. The starting material was PBMCs, obtained at tuberculosis diagnosis. This clonotype originated in an adult with tuberculosis. CDR3 bases: TGTGCCAGCAGCAATAATGGCTACACCTTC. As protein: CASSNNGYTF.